This TCR beta chain derives from a study of tumor and adjacent non-tumor tissue in lung cancer. Study in general: Histology: about twelve adenocarcinoma, 2 squamous cell carcinoma, 1 small cell lung cancer.

Germline V gene sequence: CDR1 LGHNT, CDR2 FRNRAP. This CDR3 has 18 residues. V lost 5 bases, J lost 5 bases, and 18 bases stayed unmatched. Study observations and caveats: Higher tumor TCR diversity was associated with shorter survival. Top 100 clones took a larger repertoire share in normal lung.

This clonotype came up many times. Antigen unknown. This sample's RNA came from whole unsorted tissue. This non-tumor lung sample came from over 3 cm beyond the tumor edge. Three rounds of nested PCR, following a modified ARM-PCR protocol, produced the TCRbeta library. TCRdb passed the multiplex PCR reads through MiXCR, listing each CDR3 protein once. The repertoire holds some 73,000 distinct CDR3 sequences, with more than 80% as singletons. This clonotype was sampled from a man aged 60 to 69 with non-small cell lung cancer. The sequencing sample was made of distant non-tumor lung tissue. V and J are TRBV12-5 and TRBJ2-5; 9 bases align to TRBD1. The CDR3 reads CASGPGQGVGRSWETQYF. The CDR3 DNA follows: TGTGCTAGTGGTCCGGGACAGGGAGTCGGTCGTTCATGGGAGACCCAGTACTTC. The variable domain in full, completed from reference TRBV12-5 and TRBJ2-5, reads DARVTQTPRHKVTEMGQEVTMRCQPILGHNTVFWYRQTMMQGLELLAYFRNRAPLDDSGMPKDRFSAEMPDATLATLKIQPSEPRDSAVYFCASGPGQGVGRSWETQYFGPGTRLLVL.